This T cell receptor (beta chain) originates from a study of blood T cell repertoires in COVID-19. Across the whole study: Specimens from acute and convalescent COVID-19 originated in the United States, Italy and Spain.

Generated by immunoSEQ multiplex PCR, the TCRdb table keeps only in-frame clones and is missing some. The profile covers 120,000 to 150,000 clones, with approximately 90% appearing a single time and 8.6% taken by the ten largest. The length of the CDR3 is 15 residues. V was trimmed by 4 bases and J by 6 bases, leaving 19 bases between them. The germline V gene has CDR1 SGHKS and CDR2 YYEKEE (reference sequence). Sequenced input: peripheral blood. This sequence was found in a woman aged 50 to 60 with active or convalescent COVID-19. The chain couples TRBV5-5 to TRBJ1-1, with D possibly TRBD1 on 5 matching bases. The CDR3 DNA is TGTGCCAGCAGCCGTCGGGTGGAGGGGCGGGCTGAAGCTTTCTTT. This translates into CASSRRVEGRAEAFF. The full variable domain, in which reference TRBV5-5 and TRBJ1-1 provide the parts outside the CDR3, is DAGVTQSPTHLIKTRGQQVTLRCSPISGHKSVSWYQQVLGQGPQFIFQYYEKEERGRGNFPDRFSARQFPNYSSELNVNALLLGDSALYLCASSRRVEGRAEAFFGQGTRLTVV.